What follows describes a single T cell receptor beta chain. The data were obtained in a study of technical replicates of blood from a handful of donors. Data came from immunoSEQ multiplex PCR; TCRdb stores just in-frame clones and leaves some out. In the table there are tens of thousands of clones, approximately 92% of which are singletons. This receptor was obtained from a human donor in good health. Sequencing was carried out using T cells isolated from PBMCs.

The CDR3 region is CASRYGRDRDTDTQYF. CDR3 nucleotides: TGTGCCAGCAGATACGGGCGGGACAGAGACACAGATACGCAGTATTTT. V and J are TRBV7-8 and TRBJ2-3; a possible D gene is TRBD1 (7 bases). The V end was cut by 6 bases, the J end by 2 bases, with 18 bases between. Germline values: CDR1 SGHVS, CDR2 FQNEAQ. The CDR3 loop spans 16 amino acids.